These 23 T cell receptor beta chains share one sample of origin, sequenced in a study of Graves' ophthalmopathy and Graves' hyperthyroidism. From RNA, the CDR3 regions of TCR beta chains were amplified and sequenced. HTBI primers served in a first-round RT-PCR, which a second-round multiplex PCR followed. TCRdb recomputed calls from the multiplex PCR reads with MiXCR, one row per CDR3 protein. The sample shows about 400,000 distinct CDR3 sequences, approximately 20% of them seen only once. The sequenced sample consisted of peripheral blood. The receptor source for this set is a young woman with Graves' ophthalmopathy.

This clonotype was observed many times. The V and J genes are TRBV2 and TRBJ2-7; 7 bases match TRBD1. V shed 0 bases and J 1 base; nucleotides not matched to a gene: 3. Germline V gene sequence: CDR1 SNHLY, CDR2 FYNNEI. This CDR3 region has 15 residues. CDR3 nucleotide sequence: TGTGCCAGCAGTGAAGCGGGACAGCATTCCTACGAGCAGTACTTC. Protein product: CASSEAGQHSYEQYF.

This clonotype was counted a few times. J is TRBJ2-7 and V is TRBV3-1; 8 bases are a match to TRBD2. Germline CDR1 is LGHDT and CDR2 is YNNKEL (reference sequence). CDR3 length: 15 amino acids. With V trimmed by 4 bases and J by 2 bases, 7 bases remained unmatched. CDR3 coding DNA: TGTGCCAGCAGCCGTAGGACTAGCCGAGCCTACGAGCAGTACTTC. This codes for CASSRRTSRAYEQYF.

This clonotype was recorded at least ten times. The chain uses TRBV5-1 and TRBJ1-1; 10 bases match TRBD1. V lost 4 bases to trimming and J lost 11 bases; unmatched junction nucleotides: 8. Germline loops: CDR1 SGHRS, CDR2 YFSETQ. The CDR3 is made up of 13 amino acids. The CDR3 is CASSEGTGESAFF. The CDR3 DNA sequence: TGCGCCAGCAGCGAAGGGACAGGGGAGTCGGCTTTCTTT.

This clonotype was seen ten or more times. CDR3 sequence (DNA): TGTGCCACCAGCAGATACAGGTCTACCAATCAGCCCCAGCATTTT. This sequence encodes CATSRYRSTNQPQHF. The chain combines TRBV15 with TRBJ1-5; maybe TRBD1 (5 bases). The V gene lost 2 bases and the J gene lost 3 bases, with 11 bases spanning the gap. The CDR3 runs to 15 residues. CDR1 LNHNV and CDR2 YYDKDF come from the germline V gene (reference sequence).

The table lists this clonotype with many counts. The chain employs TRBV24-1 and TRBJ1-1; D gene unclear. Germline CDR1 and CDR2: KGHDR and SFDVKD. V was cut by 3 bases and J by 1 base, with 5 bases left in between. CDR3 size: 13 residues. CDR3 sequence (DNA): TGTGCCACCAGTGATCAGCGGAACACTGAAGCTTTCTTT. Protein: CATSDQRNTEAFF.

This clonotype appeared many times. The V gene is TRBV6-2 or TRBV6-3, the J gene TRBJ1-1; TRBD1 is a possible D gene (5 bases). Trimming stripped 5 bases from V and 6 bases from J, with 19 bases between. CDR1 MNHEY and CDR2 SVGEGT come from the germline V gene. The CDR3 loop spans 15 amino acids. CDR3 nucleotide sequence: TGTGCCAGCAGTACCCGGGACCCGGGACGAGCTGAAGCTTTCTTT. Translating it yields CASSTRDPGRAEAFF.

The table lists this clonotype with many counts. The chain employs TRBV29-1 and TRBJ2-5; TRBD1 is a possible D gene (6 bases). The CDR3 loop spans 14 amino acids. Per the germline V gene, CDR1 is SQVTM and CDR2 is ANQGSEA. Trimming cost V 6 bases and J 5 bases, with 19 bases left between them. CDR3 in amino acids: CSVSKGGVVETQYF. DNA of the CDR3: TGCAGCGTGTCAAAAGGGGGTGTGGTGGAGACCCAGTACTTC.

This clonotype appeared many times. The chain joins TRBV27 to TRBJ2-5; TRBD1 matches at 8 bases. This CDR3 is built from 14 residues. V was clipped by 1 base and J by 4 bases; unmatched bases: 2. Germline CDR1 and CDR2: MNHEY and SMNVEV (reference sequence). The CDR3 loop is CASSLWDRRETQYF. Here the CDR3 DNA reads TGTGCCAGCAGTTTATGGGACAGGAGAGAGACCCAGTACTTC.

This clonotype came up many times. The rearrangement joins TRBV6-5 to TRBJ1-2; TRBD1 matches 8 bases. CDR3 length: 14 residues. The trim removed 4 bases at V and 3 bases at J, leaving 4 bases unmatched. Germline lookup yields CDR1 MNHEY and CDR2 SVGAGI. CDR3 coding DNA: TGTGCCAGCAGTTTGGACAGGGTCCACTATGGCTACACCTTC. This translates into CASSLDRVHYGYTF.

This clonotype has at least ten counts. The J gene is TRBJ2-7, the V gene TRBV29-1, with 10 positions matching TRBD1. The CDR3 totals 14 residues. CDR1 and CDR2 from the germline V gene are SQVTM and ANQGSEA. With 7 bases clipped from V and 6 bases from J, the junction kept 12 bases outside the gene matches. The chain's CDR3 is CSAKRGQGYTEQYF. The CDR3 DNA reads TGCAGCGCCAAAAGGGGACAGGGGTACACCGAGCAGTACTTC.

The chain is built from TRBV6-1 and TRBJ2-7; 8 nucleotides line up with TRBD2. The CDR3 contains 12 residues. Per the germline V gene, CDR1 is MNHNS and CDR2 is SASEGT. Trimming at V came to 6 bases and at J to 4 bases, leaving 2 bases not matched to a gene. The CDR3 DNA follows: TGTGCCAGCAGGATAGCGGGATACGAGCAGTACTTC. Amino acid sequence: CASRIAGYEQYF.

This clonotype was observed at least ten times. The CDR3 DNA reads TGTGCCAGCAGGAGGGGGTCTGGGGCCAACGTCCTGACTTTC. Amino acid sequence: CASRRGSGANVLTF. J is TRBJ2-6 and V is TRBV12-3 or TRBV12-4; possible D gene TRBD1, 6 bases. The CDR3 totals 14 residues. Trimming pared 6 bases from V and 1 base from J, leaving 7 bases between.

This clonotype was found many times. The rearrangement uses TRBV6-1 and TRBJ1-1, with a tentative D call TRBD1 (6 bases). The length of the CDR3 is 15 residues. V shed 3 bases and J shed 1 base, with 12 bases lying between them. Germline values: CDR1 MNHNS, CDR2 SASEGT. CDR3 in amino acids: CASSDRGGWNTEAFF. CDR3 nucleotides: TGTGCCAGCAGTGACAGGGGCGGGTGGAACACTGAAGCTTTCTTT.

This clonotype occurred many times. This chain uses TRBV11-2 with TRBJ2-7; D may be TRBD1 or TRBD2 (7 bases each). V gave up 1 base and J gave up 1 base, with 20 bases separating them. Per germline, CDR1 SGHAT and CDR2 FQNNGV. The CDR3 has 18 residues. The CDR3 DNA is TGTGCCAGCAGCTTAGGCCGGAGCGGGACAGTGAAATCCTACGAGCAGTACTTC. This codes for CASSLGRSGTVKSYEQYF.

This rearrangement joins TRBV28 to TRBJ2-5; no firm D call. V lost 0 bases, J lost 1 base, and 6 bases lay in between. Germline V lookup: CDR1 MDHEN, CDR2 SYDVKM. The CDR3 covers 14 residues. The CDR3 reads CASSLWQAQETQYF. The CDR3 DNA reads TGTGCCAGCAGTTTATGGCAGGCCCAAGAGACCCAGTACTTC.

This clonotype was seen at least ten times. The gene calls are TRBV5-1 and TRBJ2-5, with D uncertain. V lost 4 bases and J lost 4, with 17 bases in between. Germline V gives CDR1 SGHRS, CDR2 YFSETQ. This CDR3 has 15 residues. DNA of the CDR3: TGCGCCAGCAGCGAGGTCGGCCTGATGCGAGAGACCCAGTACTTC. Translation: CASSEVGLMRETQYF.

This clonotype has a count of ten or more. This chain links TRBV7-2 with TRBJ2-5, with 7 bases matching TRBD1. V lost 5 bases and J lost 4; bases outside the gene matches: 13. The germline V gene encodes CDR1 SGHTA and CDR2 FQGNSA. This CDR3 is 16 amino acids long. CDR3 nucleotide sequence: TGTGCCAGCAGCCCCCGACAGGGATCTAGGAGAGAGACCCAGTACTTC. Its protein product is CASSPRQGSRRETQYF.

This sequence joins TRBV27 and TRBJ2-7, with a weak D call TRBD1 (7 bases). The length of the CDR3 is 16 residues. Germline-derived CDR1 and CDR2 are MNHEY and SMNVEV (reference sequence). Trimming took off 5 bases at V and 2 bases at J, with 19 bases between the two ends. CDR3: CASSPFLRGAAYEQYF. CDR3 nucleotides: TGTGCCAGCAGTCCCTTCCTCAGGGGGGCGGCCTACGAGCAGTACTTC.

This clonotype showed up many times. The DNA for the CDR3 is TGTGCCAGCAGTGAACCCACAGGGGCAGGCAATCAGCCCCAGCATTTT. This sequence encodes CASSEPTGAGNQPQHF. The rearrangement joins TRBV6-1 to TRBJ1-5; 7 bases match TRBD1. Germline loops: CDR1 MNHNS, CDR2 SASEGT. The junction had 6 bases not matched to a gene; V was cut back by 2 bases and J by 2 bases. The CDR3 consists of 16 residues.

In this sample, this clonotype turned up many times. The chain links TRBV7-2 to TRBJ2-7; possible D gene TRBD2, 5 bases. CDR1 and CDR2 (germline): SGHTA, FQGNSA. The CDR3 covers 14 residues. The V end lost 1 base, the J end lost 4 bases, and 11 bases lay between the germline ends. CDR3 DNA: TGTGCCAGCAGCTTAGGCCAAGAGGGATACGAGCAGTACTTC. This codes for CASSLGQEGYEQYF.

In this sample, this clonotype turned up many times. The chain recombines TRBV27 with TRBJ2-7; the match to TRBD2 covers 7 bases. V shed 4 bases, J shed 6 bases, and the junction held 9 bases outside the gene matches. This CDR3 is built from 14 residues. The germline V gene encodes CDR1 MNHEY and CDR2 SMNVEV (reference sequence). DNA for the CDR3: TGTGCCAGCAGTTGGGGGGAGGGATATTTCGAGCAGTACTTC. It is translated as CASSWGEGYFEQYF.

The sample holds many counts of this clonotype. V and J are TRBV3-1 and TRBJ1-5, with TRBD1 as a possible D gene (5 bases). CDR3 length equals 14 residues. Trimming removed 3 bases from V and 4 bases from J, with 10 bases in between. Per germline, CDR1 LGHDT and CDR2 YNNKEL (reference sequence). The CDR3 spells CASSHGTSNQPQHF. CDR3 in DNA: TGTGCCAGCAGCCACGGGACCTCAAATCAGCCCCAGCATTTT.

This clonotype has a count of ten or more. Since a much larger clone is just one base distant, this may be a read error. The chain links TRBV6-2 or TRBV6-3 to TRBJ2-7; D unclear. Germline CDR1 and CDR2: MNHEY and SVGEGT. V was pared by 5 bases and J by 4 bases, with 6 bases between. The CDR3 length is 11 residues. This CDR3 is CASSRWYEQYF. In nucleotides, the CDR3 is TGTGCCAGCAGTCGGTGGTACGAGCAGTACTTC.